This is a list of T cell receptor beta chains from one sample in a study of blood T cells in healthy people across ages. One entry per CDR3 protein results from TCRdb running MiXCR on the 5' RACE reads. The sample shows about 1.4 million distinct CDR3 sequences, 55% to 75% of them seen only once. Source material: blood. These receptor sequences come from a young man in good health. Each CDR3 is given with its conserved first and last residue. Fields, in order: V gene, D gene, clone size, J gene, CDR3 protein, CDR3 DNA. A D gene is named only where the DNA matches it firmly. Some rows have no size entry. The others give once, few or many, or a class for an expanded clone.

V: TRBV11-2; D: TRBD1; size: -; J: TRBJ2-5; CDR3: CASSSGQGLYQETQYF; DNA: TGTGCCAGCAGCTCGGGACAGGGGCTTTACCAAGAGACCCAGTACTTC
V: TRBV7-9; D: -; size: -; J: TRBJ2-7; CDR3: CASSLVGGTDSYEQYF; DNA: TGTGCCAGCAGCTTAGTTGGGGGGACAGACTCCTACGAGCAGTACTTC
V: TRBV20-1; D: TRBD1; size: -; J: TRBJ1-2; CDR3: CSARRPGQVPSYGYTF; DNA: TGCAGTGCTAGACGACCGGGACAGGTCCCCTCCTATGGCTACACCTTC
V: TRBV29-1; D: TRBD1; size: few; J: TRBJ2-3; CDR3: CSVEWDRGTQYF; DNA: TGCAGCGTCGAATGGGACAGGGGAACGCAGTATTTT
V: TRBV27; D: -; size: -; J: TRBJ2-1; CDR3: CASNSLALWNNEQFF; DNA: TGTGCCAGCAATTCTCTAGCGCTATGGAACAATGAGCAGTTCTTC
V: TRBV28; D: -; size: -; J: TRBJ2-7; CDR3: CASSTPNAGPLKPYEQYF; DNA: TGTGCCAGCAGTACCCCTAACGCGGGACCGCTGAAGCCCTACGAGCAGTACTTC
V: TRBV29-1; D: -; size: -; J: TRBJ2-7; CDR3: CSAAGSSYEQYF; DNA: TGCAGCGCCGCCGGGAGCTCCTACGAGCAGTACTTC
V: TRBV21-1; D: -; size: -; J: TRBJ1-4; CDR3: CASSKPGREKEKLFF; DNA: TGTGCCAGCAGCAAACCGGGCCGCGAAAAGGAAAAACTGTTTTTT
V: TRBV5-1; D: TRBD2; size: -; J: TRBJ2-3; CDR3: CASSPGREDSDTQYF; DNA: TGCGCCAGCAGCCCAGGGCGGGAGGATTCAGATACGCAGTATTTT
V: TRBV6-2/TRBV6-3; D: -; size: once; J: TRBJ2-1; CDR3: CASSYPHQTGLPEQFF; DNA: TGTGCCAGCAGTTACCCTCACCAGACGGGCCTCCCGGAGCAGTTCTTC
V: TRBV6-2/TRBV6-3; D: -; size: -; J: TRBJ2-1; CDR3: CASSYSTGVNDEQFF; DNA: TGTGCCAGCAGTTACTCGACGGGGGTAAATGATGAGCAGTTCTTC
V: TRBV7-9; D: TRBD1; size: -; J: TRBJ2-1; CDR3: CASRPQGANPYNEQFF; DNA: TGTGCCAGCAGGCCCCAGGGGGCTAATCCCTACAATGAGCAGTTCTTC
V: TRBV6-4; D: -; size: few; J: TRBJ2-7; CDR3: CASHGDNEQYF; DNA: TGTGCCAGCCACGGGGACAATGAGCAGTACTTC
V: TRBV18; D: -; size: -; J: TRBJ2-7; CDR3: CASALSWATYEQYF; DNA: TGTGCCAGCGCCCTTTCGTGGGCGACCTACGAGCAGTACTTC
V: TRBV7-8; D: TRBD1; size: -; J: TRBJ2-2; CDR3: CASSLLGQATGELFF; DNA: TGTGCCAGCAGCTTATTGGGACAGGCAACCGGGGAGCTGTTTTTT
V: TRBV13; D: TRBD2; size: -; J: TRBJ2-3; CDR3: CASRTTSGGATDTQYF; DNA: TGTGCCAGCAGAACCACTAGCGGGGGGGCGACAGATACGCAGTATTTT
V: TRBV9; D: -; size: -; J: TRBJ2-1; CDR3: CASLSEWNEQFF; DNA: TGTGCCAGCCTATCCGAGTGGAATGAGCAGTTCTTC
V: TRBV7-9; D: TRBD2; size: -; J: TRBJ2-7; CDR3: CASSLAVSGSHEQYF; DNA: TGTGCCAGCAGCTTAGCCGTTAGCGGGAGCCACGAGCAGTACTTC
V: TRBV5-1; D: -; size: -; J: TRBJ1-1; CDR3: CASSHTESRITEAFF; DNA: TGCGCCAGCAGTCACACGGAGTCGCGAATAACTGAAGCTTTCTTT
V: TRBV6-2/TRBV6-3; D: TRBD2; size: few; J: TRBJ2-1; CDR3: CASSNSGRNNEQFF; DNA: TGTGCCAGCAGCAATAGCGGGAGGAATAATGAGCAGTTCTTC
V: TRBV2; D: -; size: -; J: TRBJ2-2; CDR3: CASKPTGSNTGELFF; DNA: TGTGCCAGCAAACCTACAGGGTCGAACACCGGGGAGCTGTTTTTT
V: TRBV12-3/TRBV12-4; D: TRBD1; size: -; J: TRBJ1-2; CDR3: CASSLTGKYGYTF; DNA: TGTGCCAGCAGTTTGACAGGGAAATATGGCTACACCTTC
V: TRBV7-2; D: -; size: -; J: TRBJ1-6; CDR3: CASSLVVQNSPLHF; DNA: TGTGCCAGCAGCTTAGTGGTACAGAATTCACCCCTTCACTTT
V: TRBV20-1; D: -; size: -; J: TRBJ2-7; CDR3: CSASWGESSYNEQYF; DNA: TGCAGTGCCAGCTGGGGAGAGAGCTCCTACAATGAGCAGTACTTC
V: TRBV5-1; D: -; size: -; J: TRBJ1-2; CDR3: CASSSLIEGSDYGYTF; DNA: TGCGCCAGCAGCTCCCTAATTGAGGGATCAGACTATGGCTACACCTTC
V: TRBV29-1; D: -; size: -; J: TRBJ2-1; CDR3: CSVEWLNEQFF; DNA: TGCAGCGTTGAGTGGCTTAATGAGCAGTTCTTC
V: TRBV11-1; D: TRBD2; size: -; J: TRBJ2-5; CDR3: CASSGWTSGLETQYF; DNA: TGTGCCAGCAGCGGATGGACTAGCGGCTTAGAGACCCAGTACTTC
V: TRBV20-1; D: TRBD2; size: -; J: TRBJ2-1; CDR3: CSARDPGREGVNEQFF; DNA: TGCAGTGCTAGAGATCCCGGGCGGGAGGGGGTCAATGAGCAGTTCTTC
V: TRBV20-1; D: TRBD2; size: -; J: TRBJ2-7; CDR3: CSARGGIAGDGYEQYF; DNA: TGCAGTGCTAGAGGGGGGATAGCGGGGGACGGTTACGAGCAGTACTTC
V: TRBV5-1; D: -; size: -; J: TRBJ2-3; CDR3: CASSFPDISDTQYF; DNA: TGCGCCAGCAGCTTCCCGGACATCTCAGATACGCAGTATTTT
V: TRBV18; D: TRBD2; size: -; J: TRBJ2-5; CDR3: CASSPASGTQETQYF; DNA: TGTGCCAGCTCACCCGCTAGCGGTACCCAAGAGACCCAGTACTTC
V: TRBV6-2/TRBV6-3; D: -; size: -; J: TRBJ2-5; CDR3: CASRHRVGKETQYF; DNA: TGTGCCAGCAGGCACAGGGTTGGCAAAGAGACCCAGTACTTC
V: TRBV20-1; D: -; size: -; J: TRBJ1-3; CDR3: CSAARDKTPSGNTIYF; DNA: TGCAGTGCCGCCCGGGACAAAACTCCCTCTGGAAACACCATATATTTT
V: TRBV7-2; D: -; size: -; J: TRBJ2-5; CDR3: CASSSDSWYQETQYF; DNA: TGTGCCAGCAGCTCAGACAGTTGGTACCAAGAGACCCAGTACTTC
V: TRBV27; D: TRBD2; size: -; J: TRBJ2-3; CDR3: CASSPYLLAGSTDTQYF; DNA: TGTGCCAGCAGTCCTTATTTACTAGCGGGAAGCACAGATACGCAGTATTTT
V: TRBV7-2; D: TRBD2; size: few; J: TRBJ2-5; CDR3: CASSLPSSGLADQETQYF; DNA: TGTGCCAGCAGCCTCCCCTCATCGGGACTAGCGGATCAAGAGACCCAGTACTTC
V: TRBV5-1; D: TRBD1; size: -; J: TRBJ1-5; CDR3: CASSRTGISNQPQHF; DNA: TGCGCCAGCAGCCGGACAGGGATTAGCAATCAGCCCCAGCATTTT
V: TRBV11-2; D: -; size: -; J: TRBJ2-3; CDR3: CASSPLSGNTWYF; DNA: TGTGCCAGCAGCCCCCTTTCCGGCAATACGTGGTATTTT
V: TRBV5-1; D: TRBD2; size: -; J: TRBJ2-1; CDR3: CASNGLEVDEQFF; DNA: TGCGCCAGCAACGGACTAGAAGTCGATGAGCAGTTCTTC
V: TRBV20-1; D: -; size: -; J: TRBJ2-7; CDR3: CSARLDYPKSYEQYF; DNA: TGCAGTGCTAGACTTGACTACCCCAAAAGCTACGAGCAGTACTTC
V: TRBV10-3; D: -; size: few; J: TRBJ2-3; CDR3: CATLTGKTQYF; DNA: TGTGCCACATTGACTGGGAAAACGCAGTATTTT
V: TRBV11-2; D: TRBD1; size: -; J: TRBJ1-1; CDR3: CASSRTGTDTEAFF; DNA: TGTGCCAGCAGCCGGACAGGGACGGACACTGAAGCTTTCTTT
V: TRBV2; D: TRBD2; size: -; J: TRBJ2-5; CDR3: CASSVNPGAGETQYF; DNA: TGTGCCAGCAGTGTGAATCCCGGAGCGGGGGAGACCCAGTACTTC
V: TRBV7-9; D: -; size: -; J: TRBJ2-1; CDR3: CASSLDQAVYNEQFF; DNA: TGTGCCAGCAGCCTAGACCAGGCCGTATACAATGAGCAGTTCTTC
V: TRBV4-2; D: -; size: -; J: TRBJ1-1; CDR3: CASSQEGTTLNTEAFF; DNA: TGTGCCAGCAGCCAAGAAGGGACAACTTTGAACACCGAAGCTTTCTTT
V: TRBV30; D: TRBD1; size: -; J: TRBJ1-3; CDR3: CASDRASGNTIYF; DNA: TGTGCCTCAGACAGGGCGTCTGGAAACACCATATATTTT
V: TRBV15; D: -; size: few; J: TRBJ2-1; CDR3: CATSRRVSELYNEQFF; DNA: TGTGCCACCAGCAGAAGGGTGAGCGAGCTCTACAATGAGCAGTTCTTC
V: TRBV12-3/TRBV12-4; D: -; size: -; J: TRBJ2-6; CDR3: CASSTQPGANVLTF; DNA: TGTGCCAGCAGTACACAACCTGGGGCCAACGTCCTGACTTTC
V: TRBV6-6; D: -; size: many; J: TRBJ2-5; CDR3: CASTWTDQETQYF; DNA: TGTGCCAGCACTTGGACAGACCAAGAGACCCAGTACTTC
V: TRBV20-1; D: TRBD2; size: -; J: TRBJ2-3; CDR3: CTRTSGLTDTQYF; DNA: TGCACCCGGACTAGCGGTCTCACAGATACGCAGTATTTT
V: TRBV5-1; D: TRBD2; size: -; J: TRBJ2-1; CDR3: CASSLGGTSGSTEQFF; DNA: TGCGCCAGCAGCTTGGGGGGGACTAGCGGGAGCACTGAGCAGTTCTTC
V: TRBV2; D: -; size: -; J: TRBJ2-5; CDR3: CASKSRWAGIETQYF; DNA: TGTGCCAGCAAGAGTCGCTGGGCGGGCATCGAGACCCAGTACTTC
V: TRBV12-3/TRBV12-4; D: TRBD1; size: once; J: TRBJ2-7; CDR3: CASTYVPGQGWDEQYF; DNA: TGTGCCAGCACCTATGTACCGGGACAGGGTTGGGACGAGCAGTACTTC
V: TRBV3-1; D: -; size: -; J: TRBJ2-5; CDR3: CASSQGEENQETQYF; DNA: TGTGCCAGCAGCCAAGGAGAAGAGAACCAAGAGACCCAGTACTTC